The entry below describes one T cell receptor (beta chain). The data stem from a study of shared clonotypes between healthy human individuals. Deletions cut 2 bases from V and 1 base from J, with 11 bases between. In germline, CDR1 is SGHTA, CDR2 FQGNSA. This CDR3 has 15 amino acids. Clones were read by immunoSEQ multiplex PCR, and TCRdb kept only the in-frame ones, dropping some. Of over 2 million clones in the sample, around 92% were seen once. The sample comprised naive CD4+ T cells from PBMCs. The subset denotes: CD45RA+ positively selected. The chain couples TRBV7-2 to TRBJ1-1; tentatively, D is TRBD1 (6 bases). This TCR came from a man between 18 and 35 years old in good health. Some clones in this sample may be carry-over from other donors' samples. Here the CDR3 reads CASSLRGRGNTEAFF. DNA of the CDR3: TGTGCCAGCAGCTTAAGGGGCAGGGGGAACACTGAAGCTTTCTTT.